A single sample gave rise to the 8 T cell receptor beta chains below, sequenced in a study of regulatory T cells in long-lasting Graves disease. To make TCR beta libraries, researchers used iRepertoire HTBI primers and Arm-PCR of CDR3 regions. TCRdb reprocessed the multiplex PCR reads with MiXCR, giving one entry per CDR3 protein. The profile shows about 430,000 distinct CDR3 sequences, over 20% of them singletons. As for time point: persistent/refractory GD, antithyroid drugs over 5 years with positive TRAb. RNA from PBMCs was the source of the TCR library. The sequences come from peripheral blood mononuclear cells (PBMCs), collected when the disease was refractory, from a patient treated with antithyroid drugs. The source is a female donor with Graves disease.

The rearrangement links TRBV5-5 to TRBJ2-7, with D perhaps assigned TRBD1 or TRBD2 (5 bases each). There are 14 residues in the CDR3. Trimming removed 1 base at V and 3 bases at J, with 11 bases between. The germline gives CDR1 SGHKS, CDR2 YYEKEE (reference sequence). In DNA form, the CDR3 reads TGTGCCAGCAGCTTGCCCAGTGGGGGCTACGAGCAGTACTTC. Its translation: CASSLPSGGYEQYF.

This clonotype was observed at least ten times. The chain is built from TRBV9 and TRBJ2-5; D is undetermined. The V end was cut by 1 base, the J end by 5 bases, with 9 bases between. The CDR3 is made up of 13 amino acids. Germline loops: CDR1 SGDLS, CDR2 YYNGEE. CDR3 DNA: TGTGCCAGCAGCGTATCGGTGGGGGAGACCCAGTACTTC. This gives the protein CASSVSVGETQYF.

Ten or more counts support this clonotype. This chain joins TRBV12-3 or TRBV12-4 and TRBJ2-5; D ambiguous. Between the trimmed V and J ends, which lost 3 bases and 5 bases, there was a span of 13 bases. The CDR3 is 14 amino acids. The DNA of the CDR3 is TGTGCCAGCAGTTTTTGGGGTTTCTCGGAGACCCAGTACTTC. It yields the protein CASSFWGFSETQYF.

The chain couples TRBV19 to TRBJ2-2; D remains ambiguous. Germline V CDR1 and CDR2: LNHDA, SQIVND (reference sequence). CDR3 length: 12 amino acids. V gave up 6 bases and J gave up 6 bases, with 8 bases separating them. The CDR3 DNA follows: TGTGCCAGTAGCCCACTCCCCGGGGAGCTGTTTTTT. Amino acids: CASSPLPGELFF.

This clonotype was recorded many times. The rearrangement uses TRBV28 and TRBJ2-7; D possibly corresponds to TRBD2 (6 bases). Germline loops: CDR1 MDHEN, CDR2 SYDVKM. V was shortened by 5 bases and J by 5 bases, with 19 bases between the two germline ends. This CDR3 is built from 15 residues. CDR3 in DNA: TGTGCCAGCAGTACCGGGGCGGGGATCAGCGACGAGCAGTACTTC. It yields the protein CASSTGAGISDEQYF. Using reference TRBV28 and TRBJ2-7 for the parts outside the CDR3, the full variable domain is DVKVTQSSRYLVKRTGEKVFLECVQDMDHENMFWYRQDPGLGLRLIYFSYDVKMKEKGDIPEGYSVSREKKERFSLILESASTNQTSMYLCASSTGAGISDEQYFGPGTRLTVT.

This clonotype was counted a few times. The chain is built from TRBV19 and TRBJ1-5, with D unresolved. Looked up from germline, CDR1 is LNHDA and CDR2 is SQIVND (reference sequence). CDR3 size: 15 residues. With 5 bases removed from V and 2 bases from J, the gap between germline ends came to 13 bases. CDR3 DNA sequence: TGTGCCAGTAGTTTCCTCAGTTCCGGCAATCAGCCCCAGCATTTT. It encodes CASSFLSSGNQPQHF. Full variable domain (rest looked up from reference TRBV19 and TRBJ1-5): DGGITQSPKYLFRKEGQNVTLSCEQNLNHDAMYWYRQDPGQGLRLIYYSQIVNDFQKGDIAEGYSVSREKKESFPLTVTSAQKNPTAFYLCASSFLSSGNQPQHFGDGTRLSIL.

This chain links TRBV6-1 with TRBJ1-5, with a weak D call TRBD1 (5 bases). V lost 4 bases, J lost 6 bases, and 10 bases lay in between. This CDR3 has 13 amino acids. Germline V CDR1 and CDR2: MNHNS, SASEGT. The CDR3 reads CASSGRGGQPQHF. The CDR3, as DNA: TGTGCCAGCAGTGGGAGGGGTGGTCAGCCCCAGCATTTT.

The sample holds a few counts of this clonotype. CDR3 nucleotide sequence: TGCAGTGCTAGTTGGGTGGAAGCCGGAGAGACCCAGTACTTC. This translates into CSASWVEAGETQYF. The chain recombines TRBV20-1 with TRBJ2-5, with D hard to call. This CDR3 spans 14 amino acids. Trimming pared 3 bases from V and 4 bases from J, leaving 15 bases between. Germline V gives CDR1 DFQATT, CDR2 SNEGSKA (reference sequence).